A single sample gave rise to the 12 T cell receptor beta chains below, sequenced in a study of blood T cell repertoires in COVID-19. Sequencing used immunoSEQ multiplex PCR; TCRdb keeps in-frame clones, though not all of them. The sample lists roughly 84,000 clones; about 71% were seen once. The sample comprised peripheral blood. The receptors were sampled from a woman in her forties or fifties with acute or convalescent COVID-19.

The chain has TRBV7-9 and TRBJ2-1; 11 bases line up with TRBD2. The CDR3 is made up of 16 amino acids. CDR1 SEHNR and CDR2 FQNEAQ come from the germline V gene (reference sequence). V dropped 3 bases and J dropped 8; count of bases not matched to a gene: 9. The CDR3 loop reads CASSFGSSGGQDEQFF. Here the CDR3 DNA reads TGTGCCAGCAGCTTCGGCTCTAGCGGGGGGCAGGATGAGCAGTTCTTC.

This chain connects TRBV28 to TRBJ2-7; tentative D call: TRBD2 (6 bases). V lost 9 bases, J lost 0 bases, and 15 bases lay in between. Germline CDR1 MDHEN, CDR2 SYDVKM. The CDR3 has 14 residues. For the CDR3, the DNA is TGTGCCAGATACCTGCGGGGAAACTCCTACGAGCAGTACTTC. Its translation is CARYLRGNSYEQYF.

This clone showed up just a few times. J is TRBJ1-1 and V is TRBV19; 8 bases align to TRBD1. Germline CDR1 reads LNHDA; CDR2 reads SQIVND (reference sequence). V gave up 6 bases and J gave up 2 bases; unmatched junction bases: 5. The CDR3 has 14 residues. CDR3 region: CASRQGAVNTEAFF. For the CDR3, the DNA is TGTGCCAGTAGGCAGGGGGCCGTAAACACTGAAGCTTTCTTT.

V and J are TRBV6-5 and TRBJ1-4, with TRBD1 identical over 7 bases. CDR3 length: 14 amino acids. V was clipped by 6 bases and J by 0 bases; unmatched bases: 1. Germline-derived CDR1 and CDR2 are MNHEY and SVGAGI. CDR3 protein: CASRGTATNEKLFF. DNA for the CDR3: TGTGCCAGCAGGGGGACAGCAACTAATGAAAAACTGTTTTTT.

This chain joins TRBV5-6 and TRBJ1-6; tentatively, D is TRBD1 (5 bases). Trimming shortened V by 5 bases and J by 9 bases, and 21 bases separated the two germline ends. CDR1 and CDR2 from the germline V gene are SGHDT and YYEEEE. The CDR3 is 16 residues long. Here the CDR3 DNA reads TGTGCCAGCAGAAGTGACAGATCTGGGGAAGGTTCACCCCTCCACTTT. It translates to CASRSDRSGEGSPLHF.

This clone has more than one count but fewer than ten. The rearrangement uses TRBV15 and TRBJ2-2; 7 bases are shared with TRBD2. CDR1 is LNHNV, CDR2 YYDKDF, per germline (reference sequence). The CDR3 has 20 amino acids. V trimming: 0 bases; J trimming: 7 bases; junction bases outside the gene matches: 20. CDR3 nucleotide sequence: TGTGCCACCAGCAGAGAGAGCGGAGCGGGATCGCCACGCGGAGGCGGGGAGCTGTTTTTT. This translates into CATSRESGAGSPRGGGELFF.

V and J are TRBV6-6 and TRBJ1-1, with a tentative D call TRBD1 (5 bases). CDR3 size: 14 residues. The V end was cut by 0 bases, the J end by 4 bases, with 9 bases between. Germline CDR1 and CDR2: MNHNY and SVGAGI (reference sequence). The CDR3 here is CASSYSPGGTEAFF. Written as DNA, the CDR3 is TGTGCCAGCAGTTACTCGCCGGGGGGCACTGAAGCTTTCTTT.

The chain uses TRBV6-2 or TRBV6-3 and TRBJ2-7; 12 nucleotides agree with TRBD2. The CDR3 length is 15 residues. The junction had 3 bases not matched to a gene; V was cut back by 6 bases and J by 0 bases. CDR1 MNHEY and CDR2 SVGEGT come from the germline V gene. This CDR3 reads CASSLTSGSSYEQYF. The CDR3 DNA follows: TGTGCCAGCAGCTTGACTAGCGGGAGCTCCTACGAGCAGTACTTC.

This chain joins TRBV15 and TRBJ1-2, with D possibly TRBD1 on 5 matching bases. V lost 0 bases, J lost 6 bases, and 11 bases lay in between. Germline values: CDR1 LNHNV, CDR2 YYDKDF (reference sequence). CDR3 length: 14 residues. The CDR3 sequence: CATSRDQTGHGYTF. The CDR3 coding sequence is TGTGCCACCAGCAGAGATCAAACAGGACATGGCTACACCTTC.

The chain recombines TRBV28 with TRBJ2-7, with 7 positions matching TRBD1. CDR1 and CDR2 (germline): MDHEN, SYDVKM. The trim removed 6 bases at V and 2 bases at J, leaving 16 bases unmatched. The CDR3 consists of 17 residues. CDR3: CASSSMLKTGRAYEQYF. The CDR3 DNA reads as TGTGCCAGCAGCTCTATGTTAAAGACAGGGCGCGCCTACGAGCAGTACTTC.

In its sample, this clone was seen a few times. The rearrangement joins TRBV6-4 to TRBJ2-1; 7 bases align to TRBD1. Germline V gene data show CDR1 as MRHNA and CDR2 as SNTAGT. CDR3 length equals 13 residues. Trimming removed 2 bases from V and 5 bases from J; junction bases left unmatched: 0. The CDR3, as DNA: TGTGCCAGCAGTGACAGGGGGCACAATGAGCAGTTCTTC. Protein: CASSDRGHNEQFF.

V usage is TRBV27 and J usage is TRBJ1-4; a weak D match, TRBD1 (6 bases). CDR1 is MNHEY and CDR2 is SMNVEV in the germline V gene (reference sequence). V dropped 5 bases and J dropped 4 bases, with 14 bases sitting between them. CDR3 length: 15 amino acids. The CDR3 region has the DNA TGTGCCAGCAGTAGGACAGCTGGTCTTAATGAAAAACTGTTTTTT. Protein: CASSRTAGLNEKLFF.